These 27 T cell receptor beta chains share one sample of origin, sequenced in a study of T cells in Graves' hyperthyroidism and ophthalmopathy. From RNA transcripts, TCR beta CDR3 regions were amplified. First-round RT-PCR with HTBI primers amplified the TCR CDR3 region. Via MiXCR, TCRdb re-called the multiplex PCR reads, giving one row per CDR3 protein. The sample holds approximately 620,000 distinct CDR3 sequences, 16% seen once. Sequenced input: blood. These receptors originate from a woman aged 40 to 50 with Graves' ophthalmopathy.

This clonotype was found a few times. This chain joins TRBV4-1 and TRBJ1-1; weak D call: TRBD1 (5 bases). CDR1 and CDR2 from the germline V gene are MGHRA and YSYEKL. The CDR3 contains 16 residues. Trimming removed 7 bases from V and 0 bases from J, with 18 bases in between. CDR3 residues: CASTPVGAEMNTEAFF. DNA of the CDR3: TGCGCCAGCACCCCAGTAGGGGCGGAGATGAACACTGAAGCTTTCTTT.

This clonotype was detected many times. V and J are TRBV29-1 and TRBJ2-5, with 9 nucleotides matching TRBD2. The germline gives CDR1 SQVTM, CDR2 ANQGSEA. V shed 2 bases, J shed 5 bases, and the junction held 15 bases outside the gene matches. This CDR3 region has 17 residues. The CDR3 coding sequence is TGCAGCGTTGAACCCCTTGCACTAGCGGGCGGAGGTGAGACCCAGTACTTC. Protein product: CSVEPLALAGGGETQYF.

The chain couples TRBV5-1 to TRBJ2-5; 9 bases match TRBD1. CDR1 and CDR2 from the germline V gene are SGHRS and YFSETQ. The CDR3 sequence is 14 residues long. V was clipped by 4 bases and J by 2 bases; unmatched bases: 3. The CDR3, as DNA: TGCGCCAGCAGCAAAGGGACAGGGCAAGAGACCCAGTACTTC. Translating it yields CASSKGTGQETQYF.

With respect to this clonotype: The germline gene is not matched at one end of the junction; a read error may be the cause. The CDR3 coding sequence is TGTGCCAGCAGTTTCGACAGGGGATCCACTGAAGCTTTCTTT. This sequence encodes CASSFDRGSTEAFF. The chain links TRBV10-3 to TRBJ1-1, with 8 bases that match TRBD1. Germline CDR1 reads ENHRY; CDR2 reads SYGVKD. The CDR3 is made up of 14 amino acids.

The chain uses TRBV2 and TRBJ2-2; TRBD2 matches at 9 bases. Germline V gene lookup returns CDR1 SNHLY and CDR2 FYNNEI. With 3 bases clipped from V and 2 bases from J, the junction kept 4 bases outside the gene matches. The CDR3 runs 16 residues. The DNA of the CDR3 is TGTGCCAGCAGTGACAGCGGGGGGCACAACACCGGGGAGCTGTTTTTT. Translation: CASSDSGGHNTGELFF.

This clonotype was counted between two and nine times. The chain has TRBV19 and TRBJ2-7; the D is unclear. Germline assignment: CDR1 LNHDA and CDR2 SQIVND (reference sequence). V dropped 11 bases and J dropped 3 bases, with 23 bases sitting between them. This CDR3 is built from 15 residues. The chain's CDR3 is CARISRRHLNYEQYF. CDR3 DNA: TGTGCCCGCATATCCCGTCGACACCTTAACTACGAGCAGTACTTC.

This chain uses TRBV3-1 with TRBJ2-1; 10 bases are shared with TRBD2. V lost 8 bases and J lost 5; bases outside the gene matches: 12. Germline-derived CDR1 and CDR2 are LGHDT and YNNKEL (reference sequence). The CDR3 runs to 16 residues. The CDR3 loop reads CASCRASGGQHNEQFF. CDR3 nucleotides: TGTGCCAGCTGCCGGGCTAGCGGGGGCCAACACAATGAGCAGTTCTTC.

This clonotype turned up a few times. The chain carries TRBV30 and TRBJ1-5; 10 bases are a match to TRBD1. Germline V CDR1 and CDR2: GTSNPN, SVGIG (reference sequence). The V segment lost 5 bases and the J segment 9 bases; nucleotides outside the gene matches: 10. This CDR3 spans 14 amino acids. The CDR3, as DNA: TGTGCCTGGGACCCGGGACAGGGGAGGGGGCCCCAGCATTTT. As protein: CAWDPGQGRGPQHF. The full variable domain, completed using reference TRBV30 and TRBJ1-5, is SQTIHQWPATLVQPVGSPLSLECTVEGTSNPNLYWYRQAAGRGLQLLFYSVGIGQISSEVPQNLSASRPQDRQFILSSKKLLLSDSGFYLCAWDPGQGRGPQHFGDGTRLSIL.

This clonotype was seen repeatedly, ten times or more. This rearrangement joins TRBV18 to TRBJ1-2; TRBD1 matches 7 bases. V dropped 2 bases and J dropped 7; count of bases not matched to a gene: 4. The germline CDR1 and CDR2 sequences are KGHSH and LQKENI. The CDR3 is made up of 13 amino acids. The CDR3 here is CASSPGTDFGYTF. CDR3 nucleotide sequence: TGTGCCAGCTCACCAGGGACAGATTTTGGCTACACCTTC.

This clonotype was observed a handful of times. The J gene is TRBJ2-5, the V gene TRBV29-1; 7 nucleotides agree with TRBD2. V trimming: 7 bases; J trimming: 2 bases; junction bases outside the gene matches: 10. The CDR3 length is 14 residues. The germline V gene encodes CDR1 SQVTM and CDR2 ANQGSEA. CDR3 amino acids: CSGGGSAGQETQYF. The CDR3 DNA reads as TGCAGCGGGGGGGGGTCGGCCGGACAAGAGACCCAGTACTTC.

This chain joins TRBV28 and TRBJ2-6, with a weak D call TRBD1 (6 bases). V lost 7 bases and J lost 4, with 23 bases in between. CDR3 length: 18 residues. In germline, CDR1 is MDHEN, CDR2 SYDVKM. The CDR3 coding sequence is TGTGCCAGCACCTACACTTCGGGCAGGGGTGGAGGGGCCAACGTCCTGACTTTC. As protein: CASTYTSGRGGGANVLTF.

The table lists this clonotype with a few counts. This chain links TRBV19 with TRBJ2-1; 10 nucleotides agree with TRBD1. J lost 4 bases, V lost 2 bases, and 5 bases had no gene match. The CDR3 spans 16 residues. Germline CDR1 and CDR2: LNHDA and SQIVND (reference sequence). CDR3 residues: CASSILGTGAYNEQFF. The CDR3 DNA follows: TGTGCCAGTAGTATATTGGGGACAGGGGCTTACAATGAGCAGTTCTTC.

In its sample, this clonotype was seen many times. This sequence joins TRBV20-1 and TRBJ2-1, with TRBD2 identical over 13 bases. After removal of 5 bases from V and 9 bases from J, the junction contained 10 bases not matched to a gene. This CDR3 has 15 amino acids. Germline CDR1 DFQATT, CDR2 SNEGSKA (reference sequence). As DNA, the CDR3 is TGCAGTGCTGCAACGACTAGCGGGAGGATCGGTGAGCAGTTCTTC. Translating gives CSAATTSGRIGEQFF.

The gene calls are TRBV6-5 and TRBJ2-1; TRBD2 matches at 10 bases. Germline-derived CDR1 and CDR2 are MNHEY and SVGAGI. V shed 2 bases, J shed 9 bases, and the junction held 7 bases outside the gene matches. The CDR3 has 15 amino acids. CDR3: CASSYGLAGVREQFF. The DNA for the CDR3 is TGTGCCAGCAGTTACGGCCTAGCGGGAGTGCGTGAGCAGTTCTTC.

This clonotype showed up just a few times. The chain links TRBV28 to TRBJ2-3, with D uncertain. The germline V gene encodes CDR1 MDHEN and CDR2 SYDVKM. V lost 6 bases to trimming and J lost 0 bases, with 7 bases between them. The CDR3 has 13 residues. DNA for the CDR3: TGTGCCAGCAGAGGACCAAGCACAGATACGCAGTATTTT. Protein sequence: CASRGPSTDTQYF.

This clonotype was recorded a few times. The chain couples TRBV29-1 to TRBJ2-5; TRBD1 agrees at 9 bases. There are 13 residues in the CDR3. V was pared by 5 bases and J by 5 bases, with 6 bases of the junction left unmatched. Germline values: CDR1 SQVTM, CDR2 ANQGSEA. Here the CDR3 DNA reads TGCAGCGTTCGGGACAGGGTAGGGGAGACCCAGTACTTC. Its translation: CSVRDRVGETQYF.

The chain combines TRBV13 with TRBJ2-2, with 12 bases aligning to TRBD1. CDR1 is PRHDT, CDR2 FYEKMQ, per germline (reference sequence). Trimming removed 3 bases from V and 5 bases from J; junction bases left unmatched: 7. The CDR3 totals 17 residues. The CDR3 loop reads CASSLGQGATGTGELFF. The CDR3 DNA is TGTGCCAGCAGCTTGGGACAGGGGGCCACCGGGACCGGGGAGCTGTTTTTT. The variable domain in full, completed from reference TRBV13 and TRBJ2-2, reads AAGVIQSPRHLIKEKRETATLKCYPIPRHDTVYWYQQGPGQDPQFLISFYEKMQSDKGSIPDRFSAQQFSDYHSELNMSSLELGDSALYFCASSLGQGATGTGELFFGEGSRLTVL.

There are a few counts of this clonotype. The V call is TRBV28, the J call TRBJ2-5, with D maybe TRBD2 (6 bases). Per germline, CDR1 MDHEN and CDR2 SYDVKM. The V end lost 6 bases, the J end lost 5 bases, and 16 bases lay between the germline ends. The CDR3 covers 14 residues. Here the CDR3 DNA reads TGTGCCAGCAGACGGGAGATCAACCGGGAGACCCAGTACTTC. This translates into CASRREINRETQYF.

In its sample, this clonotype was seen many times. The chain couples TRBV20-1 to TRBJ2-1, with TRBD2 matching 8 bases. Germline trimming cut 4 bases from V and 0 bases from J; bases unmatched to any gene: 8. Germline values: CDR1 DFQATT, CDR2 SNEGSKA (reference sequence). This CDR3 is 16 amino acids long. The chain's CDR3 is CSAIHREGSSYNEQFF. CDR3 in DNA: TGCAGTGCTATCCACCGGGAGGGGAGCTCCTACAATGAGCAGTTCTTC.

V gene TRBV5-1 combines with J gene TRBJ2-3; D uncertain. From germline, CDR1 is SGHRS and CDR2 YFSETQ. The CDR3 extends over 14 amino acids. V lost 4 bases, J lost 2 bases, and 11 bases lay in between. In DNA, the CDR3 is TGCGCCAGCAGCCTGGACCCCCTCACAGATACGCAGTATTTT. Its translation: CASSLDPLTDTQYF.

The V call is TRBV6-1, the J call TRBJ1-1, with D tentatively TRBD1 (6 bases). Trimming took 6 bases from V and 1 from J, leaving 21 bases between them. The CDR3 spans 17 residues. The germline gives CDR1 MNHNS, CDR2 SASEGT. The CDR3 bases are TGTGCCAGCAGCCCCCTTTTTTTCGCGGGACAGAACACTGAAGCTTTCTTT. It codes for CASSPLFFAGQNTEAFF.

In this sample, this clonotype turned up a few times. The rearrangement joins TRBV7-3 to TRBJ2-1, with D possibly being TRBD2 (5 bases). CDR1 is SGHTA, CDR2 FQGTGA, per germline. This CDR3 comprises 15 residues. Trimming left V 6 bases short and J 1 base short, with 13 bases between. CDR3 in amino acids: CASSPGGPSYNEQFF. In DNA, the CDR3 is TGTGCCAGCAGTCCGGGCGGGCCTTCCTACAATGAGCAGTTCTTC.

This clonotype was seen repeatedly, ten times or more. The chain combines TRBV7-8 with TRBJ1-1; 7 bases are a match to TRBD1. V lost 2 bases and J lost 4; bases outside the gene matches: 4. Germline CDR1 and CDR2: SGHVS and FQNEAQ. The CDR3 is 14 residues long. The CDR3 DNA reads TGTGCCAGCAGCTTATTACAGGGGACCACTGAAGCTTTCTTT. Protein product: CASSLLQGTTEAFF. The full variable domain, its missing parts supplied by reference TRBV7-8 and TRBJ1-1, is GAGVSQSPRYKVAKRGQDVALRCDPISGHVSLFWYQQALGQGPEFLTYFQNEAQLDKSGLPSDRFFAERPEGSVSTLKIQRTQQEDSAVYLCASSLLQGTTEAFFGQGTRLTVV.

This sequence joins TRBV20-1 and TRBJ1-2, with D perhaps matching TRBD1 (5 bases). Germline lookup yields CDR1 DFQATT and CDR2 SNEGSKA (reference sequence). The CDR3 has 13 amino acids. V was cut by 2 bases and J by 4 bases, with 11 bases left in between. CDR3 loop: CSARRPGGYGYTF. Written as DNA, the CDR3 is TGCAGTGCTAGACGGCCGGGGGGCTATGGCTACACCTTC.

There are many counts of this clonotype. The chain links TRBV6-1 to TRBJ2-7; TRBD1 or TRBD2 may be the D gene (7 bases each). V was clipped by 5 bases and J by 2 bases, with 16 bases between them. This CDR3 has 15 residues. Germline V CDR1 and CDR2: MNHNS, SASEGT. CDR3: CASSFTGEGAYEQYF. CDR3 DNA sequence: TGTGCCAGCAGTTTTACAGGGGAGGGGGCCTACGAGCAGTACTTC.

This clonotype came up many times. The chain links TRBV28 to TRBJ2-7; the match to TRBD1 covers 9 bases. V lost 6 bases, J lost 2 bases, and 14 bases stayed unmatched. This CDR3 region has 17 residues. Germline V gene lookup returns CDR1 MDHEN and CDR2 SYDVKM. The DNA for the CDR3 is TGTGCCAGCAGCTTTTCGCGCCTGGGACAGGGAGCCTACGAGCAGTACTTC. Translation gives CASSFSRLGQGAYEQYF.

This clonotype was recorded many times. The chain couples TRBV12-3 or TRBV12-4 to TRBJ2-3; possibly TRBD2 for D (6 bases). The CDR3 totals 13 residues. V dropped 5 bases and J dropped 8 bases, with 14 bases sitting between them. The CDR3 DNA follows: TGTGCCAGCAGTACTAGCTGGGCCGGTACGCAGTATTTT. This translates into CASSTSWAGTQYF.